The clone carrying this T cell receptor beta chain occurred once. As yet, its antigen is unknown. This record belongs to a study of T-cell memory formation after mild COVID-19. Study-wide background: Most TCR clusters belonged to a single donor.

Study-level points and caveats: Clones which contracted sat mainly in CM and EM if CD4+, and in EMRA if CD8+.

TCRalpha and TCRbeta libraries used 5'RACE with constant-segment primers and UMIs. TCRdb re-called the 5' RACE reads with MiXCR, one entry per CDR3 protein. The sample records 400,000 or so distinct CDR3 sequences, about 21% being singletons. The CDR3 spans 13 residues. With 6 bases removed from V and 7 bases from J, the gap between germline ends came to 15 bases. The germline V gene has CDR1 LNHDA and CDR2 SQIVND (reference sequence). The TCR was taken from an adult woman who had mild COVID-19 (a few samples of this study predate the infection). Cell type and time point are not known. V is TRBV19 and J is TRBJ1-1, with TRBD1 as a possible D gene (5 bases). The sample taken for sequencing was PBMCs or a T cell subset sorted from them (not recorded which). CDR3 in amino acids: CASRARGSYEAFF. CDR3 DNA: TGTGCCAGTAGGGCGAGGGGCAGCTATGAAGCTTTCTTT. Full variable domain (remainder filled in from reference TRBV19 and TRBJ1-1): DGGITQSPKYLFRKEGQNVTLSCEQNLNHDAMYWYRQDPGQGLRLIYYSQIVNDFQKGDIAEGYSVSREKKESFPLTVTSAQKNPTAFYLCASRARGSYEAFFGQGTRLTVV.